The 12 T cell receptor beta chains given below trace back to one sample, sequenced in a study of PD-L1 blockade in urothelial cancer (dated 2017 in TCRdb). Library generation was performed with the immunoSEQ multiplex PCR assay. In its TCRdb copy, this immuneACCESS table keeps in-frame sequences only and misses some clones. Where compared with another copy, unresolved V genes explain less than half of these, and the others have no known cause. The sample yields just over 50,000 clones; 77% were counted once. The top ten clonotypes cover 3.5% to 4.5% of the sample. Sequenced material: PBMCs, taken around atezolizumab (anti-PD-L1) treatment. Receptors were obtained from a man aged 65-85 years with urothelial cancer.

The chain is built from TRBV7-9 and TRBJ1-1, with D perhaps TRBD1 (5 bases). This CDR3 has 14 amino acids. V lost 1 base and J lost 4, with 10 bases in between. Germline V gives CDR1 SEHNR, CDR2 FQNEAQ (reference sequence). DNA of the CDR3: TGTGCCAGCAGCTTAGACGGGGGGGGCACTGAAGCTTTCTTT. Its translation is CASSLDGGGTEAFF.

This clone has a handful of counts. V is TRBV7-2 and J is TRBJ1-6; 9 bases are shared with TRBD1. J was trimmed by 10 bases and V by 5 bases; bases with no gene match: 6. CDR1 is SGHTA and CDR2 is FQGNSA in the germline V gene. The CDR3 contains 14 residues. Here the CDR3 DNA reads TGTGCCAGCAGCCTCTCCGGGACAGGGTCACCCCTCCACTTT. It codes for CASSLSGTGSPLHF.

V is TRBV2 and J is TRBJ2-7; D unresolved. V was pared by 6 bases and J by 6 bases, with 18 bases between. The germline gives CDR1 SNHLY, CDR2 FYNNEI. The CDR3 consists of 14 residues. CDR3 in amino acids: CASRGPRQGGEQYF. The CDR3 DNA reads as TGTGCCAGCAGGGGCCCCAGACAAGGTGGCGAGCAGTACTTC.

The rearrangement joins TRBV7-6 to TRBJ2-1; possible D gene TRBD2, 6 bases. The CDR3 is made up of 14 amino acids. From germline, CDR1 is SGHVS and CDR2 FNYEAQ. V shed 5 bases and J shed 3 bases, with 11 bases lying between them. The DNA for the CDR3 is TGTGCCAGCAGCCGCTTCGGGAGCTACAATGAGCAGTTCTTC. This sequence encodes CASSRFGSYNEQFF.

The chain combines TRBV7-2 with TRBJ2-2; D perhaps matches TRBD2 (6 bases). The CDR3 runs 14 residues. V dropped 1 base and J dropped 6 bases, with 9 bases sitting between them. Germline assignment: CDR1 SGHTA and CDR2 FQGNSA. The CDR3 reads CASSLGGVAGELFF. Written as DNA, the CDR3 is TGTGCCAGCAGCTTAGGGGGGGTTGCCGGGGAGCTGTTTTTT.

This chain uses TRBV11-2 with TRBJ2-7; D is perhaps TRBD2 (7 bases). This CDR3 has 18 amino acids. V lost 0 bases, J lost 2 bases, and 20 bases lay in between. Germline V lookup: CDR1 SGHAT, CDR2 FQNNGV. CDR3 loop: CASSLDARGGGPTYEQYF. The CDR3 DNA reads as TGTGCCAGCAGCTTAGATGCCCGAGGGGGGGGCCCTACCTACGAGCAGTACTTC.

This clone showed up just a few times. The chain links TRBV28 to TRBJ1-5; D call uncertain. V lost 3 bases to trimming and J lost 6 bases, with 12 bases between them. Germline-derived CDR1 and CDR2 are MDHEN and SYDVKM. This CDR3 region has 14 residues. The CDR3 region is CASSFPRRGQPQHF. The CDR3 DNA sequence: TGTGCCAGCAGTTTTCCCCGCCGAGGTCAGCCCCAGCATTTT.

The chain joins TRBV19 to TRBJ1-5, with 8 bases matching TRBD1. The CDR3 has 15 amino acids. Germline V lookup: CDR1 LNHDA, CDR2 SQIVND (reference sequence). V lost 2 bases to trimming and J lost 7 bases; unmatched junction nucleotides: 7. CDR3 sequence (DNA): TGTGCCAGTAGTATACCCGGACAGGGCGGACAGCCCCAGCATTTT. Its translation is CASSIPGQGGQPQHF.

This clone occurred once. The V call is TRBV11-2, the J call TRBJ2-4; tentative D call: TRBD1 (6 bases). The CDR3 extends over 17 amino acids. CDR1 SGHAT and CDR2 FQNNGV come from the germline V gene. V was clipped by 0 bases and J by 0 bases, with 12 bases between them. This CDR3 reads CASSLDLRGQAKNIQYF. The CDR3 region has the DNA TGTGCCAGCAGCTTAGACCTCAGGGGACAAGCCAAAAACATTCAGTACTTC.

The V call is TRBV4-1, the J call TRBJ1-1; weak D call: TRBD1 (6 bases). The ends were cut back, 0 bases at V and 0 bases at J, with 29 bases in the middle. From germline, CDR1 is MGHRA and CDR2 YSYEKL. The CDR3 sequence is 22 residues long. The CDR3 nucleotides are TGCGCCAGCAGCCAAGAACGACTCTATGGGGGCGGGCAAGCCCATATGAACACTGAAGCTTTCTTT. Its translation is CASSQERLYGGGQAHMNTEAFF.

This clone was detected once. The chain links TRBV11-2 to TRBJ1-2; possibly TRBD1 for D (6 bases). Looked up from germline, CDR1 is SGHAT and CDR2 is FQNNGV. V lost 0 bases and J lost 4, with 6 bases in between. This CDR3 contains 13 residues. The CDR3 is CASSLEGGYGYTF. CDR3 bases: TGTGCCAGCAGCTTAGAAGGGGGCTATGGCTACACCTTC.

In nucleotides, the CDR3 is TGTGCCAGCAGCTTACGCGGGGGGGGCCCTGGAAACACCATATATTTT. It codes for CASSLRGGGPGNTIYF. This chain uses TRBV5-4 with TRBJ1-3, with D perhaps matching TRBD1 (6 bases). The CDR3 runs to 16 residues. From germline, CDR1 is SGHNT and CDR2 YYREEE (reference sequence). The germline V and J ends were trimmed by 2 bases and 2 bases, with 14 bases remaining between them.